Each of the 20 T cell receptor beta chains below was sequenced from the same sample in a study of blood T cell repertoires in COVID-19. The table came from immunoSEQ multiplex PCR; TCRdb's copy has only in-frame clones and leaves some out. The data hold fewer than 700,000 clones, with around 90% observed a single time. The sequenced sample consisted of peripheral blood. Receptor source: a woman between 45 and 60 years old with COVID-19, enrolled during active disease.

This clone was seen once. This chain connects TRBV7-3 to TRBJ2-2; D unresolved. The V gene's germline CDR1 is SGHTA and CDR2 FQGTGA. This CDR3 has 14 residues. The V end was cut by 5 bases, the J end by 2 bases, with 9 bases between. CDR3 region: CASSPGLNTGELFF. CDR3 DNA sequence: TGTGCCAGCAGCCCTGGTCTAAACACCGGGGAGCTGTTTTTT.

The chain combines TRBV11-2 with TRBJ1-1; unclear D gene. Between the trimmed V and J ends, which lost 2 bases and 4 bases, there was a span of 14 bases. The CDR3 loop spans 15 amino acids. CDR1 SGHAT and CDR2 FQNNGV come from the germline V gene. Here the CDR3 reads CASSLNPEQGTEAFF. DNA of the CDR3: TGTGCCAGCAGCTTAAACCCGGAGCAAGGCACTGAAGCTTTCTTT.

CDR3 DNA: TGTGCCAGTCGGGACAGGGCTGGAAACACCATATATTTT. Protein product: CASRDRAGNTIYF. The chain joins TRBV6-5 to TRBJ1-3; 9 bases line up with TRBD1. Germline V gene data show CDR1 as MNHEY and CDR2 as SVGAGI. V lost 9 bases, J lost 2 bases, and 2 bases stayed unmatched. This CDR3 is 13 amino acids long.

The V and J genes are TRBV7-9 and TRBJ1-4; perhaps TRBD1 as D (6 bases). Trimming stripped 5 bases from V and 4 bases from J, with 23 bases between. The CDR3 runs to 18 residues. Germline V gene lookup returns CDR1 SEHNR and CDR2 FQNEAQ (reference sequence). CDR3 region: CASSQTLETGTINEKLFF. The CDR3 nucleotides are TGTGCCAGCAGCCAGACTTTGGAAACAGGGACCATTAATGAAAAACTGTTTTTT. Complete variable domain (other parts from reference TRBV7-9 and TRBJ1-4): DTGVSQNPRHKITKRGQNVTFRCDPISEHNRLYWYRQTLGQGPEFLTYFQNEAQLEKSRLLSDRFSAERPKGSFSTLEIQRTEQGDSAMYLCASSQTLETGTINEKLFFGSGTQLSVL.

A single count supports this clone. CDR3 residues: CAISENRNTDTQYF. The CDR3 DNA reads TGTGCCATCAGTGAGAACAGAAACACAGATACGCAGTATTTT. The rearrangement links TRBV10-3 to TRBJ2-3; D not resolved. The CDR3 has 14 residues. Germline values: CDR1 ENHRY, CDR2 SYGVKD. V lost 2 bases and J lost 2, with 8 bases in between.

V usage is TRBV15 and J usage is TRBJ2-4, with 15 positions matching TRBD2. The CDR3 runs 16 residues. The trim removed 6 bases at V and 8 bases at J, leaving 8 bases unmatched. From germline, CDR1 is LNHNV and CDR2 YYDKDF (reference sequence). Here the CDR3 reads CATSTGLAGGRDIQYF. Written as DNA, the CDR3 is TGTGCCACCAGTACGGGACTAGCGGGGGGCCGGGACATTCAGTACTTC.

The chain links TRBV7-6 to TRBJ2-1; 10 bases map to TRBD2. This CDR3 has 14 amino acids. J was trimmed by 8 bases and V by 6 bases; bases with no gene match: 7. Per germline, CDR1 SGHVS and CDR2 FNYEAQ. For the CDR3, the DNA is TGTGCCAGCAGGGGAAGCGGGGGGGTCTATGAGCAGTTCTTC. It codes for CASRGSGGVYEQFF.

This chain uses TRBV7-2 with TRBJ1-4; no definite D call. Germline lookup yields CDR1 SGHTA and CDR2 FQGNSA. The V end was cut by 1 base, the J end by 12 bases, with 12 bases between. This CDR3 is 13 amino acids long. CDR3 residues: CASSLVSGGQLFF. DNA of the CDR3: TGTGCCAGCAGCTTAGTGTCCGGAGGGCAACTGTTTTTT.

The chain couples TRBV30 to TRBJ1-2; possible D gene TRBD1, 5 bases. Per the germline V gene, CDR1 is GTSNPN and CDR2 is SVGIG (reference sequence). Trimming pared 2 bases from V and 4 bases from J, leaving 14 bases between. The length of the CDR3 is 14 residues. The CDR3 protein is CAWSLLRDRYGYTF. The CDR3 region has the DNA TGTGCCTGGAGTCTTCTCAGGGATCGCTATGGCTACACCTTC. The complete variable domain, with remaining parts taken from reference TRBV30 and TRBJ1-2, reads SQTIHQWPATLVQPVGSPLSLECTVEGTSNPNLYWYRQAAGRGLQLLFYSVGIGQISSEVPQNLSASRPQDRQFILSSKKLLLSDSGFYLCAWSLLRDRYGYTFGSGTRLTVV.

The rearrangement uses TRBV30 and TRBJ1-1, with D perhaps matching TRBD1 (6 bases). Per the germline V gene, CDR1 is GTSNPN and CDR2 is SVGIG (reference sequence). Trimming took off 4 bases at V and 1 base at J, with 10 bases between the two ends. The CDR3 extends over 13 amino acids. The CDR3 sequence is CAWTLGGNTEAFF. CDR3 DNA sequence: TGTGCCTGGACCCTAGGGGGGAACACTGAAGCTTTCTTT. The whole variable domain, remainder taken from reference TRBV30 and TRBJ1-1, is SQTIHQWPATLVQPVGSPLSLECTVEGTSNPNLYWYRQAAGRGLQLLFYSVGIGQISSEVPQNLSASRPQDRQFILSSKKLLLSDSGFYLCAWTLGGNTEAFFGQGTRLTVV.

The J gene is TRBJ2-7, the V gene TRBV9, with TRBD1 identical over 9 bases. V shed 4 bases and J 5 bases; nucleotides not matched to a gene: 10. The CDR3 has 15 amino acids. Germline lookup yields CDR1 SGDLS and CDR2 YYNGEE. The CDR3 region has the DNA TGTGCCAGCAGCTTCCGCGTGGGACAGGGCCACGAGCAGTACTTC. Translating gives CASSFRVGQGHEQYF.

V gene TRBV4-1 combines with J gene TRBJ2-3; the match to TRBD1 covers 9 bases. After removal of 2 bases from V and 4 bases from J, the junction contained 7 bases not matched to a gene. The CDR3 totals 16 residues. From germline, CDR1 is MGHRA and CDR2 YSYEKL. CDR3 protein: CASSQLTGGIPDTQYF. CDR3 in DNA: TGCGCCAGCAGCCAACTTACAGGGGGCATCCCAGATACGCAGTATTTT.

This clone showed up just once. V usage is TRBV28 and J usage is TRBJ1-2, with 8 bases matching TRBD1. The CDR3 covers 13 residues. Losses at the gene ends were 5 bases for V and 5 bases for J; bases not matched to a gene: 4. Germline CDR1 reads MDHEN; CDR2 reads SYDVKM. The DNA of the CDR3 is TGTGCCAGCAGTGCACAGGGGGGGTATGGCTACACCTTC. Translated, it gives CASSAQGGYGYTF.

CDR3 amino acids: CASSLGQGGGYGYTF. The CDR3 DNA sequence: TGTGCCAGCAGCTTAGGACAGGGGGGCGGCTATGGCTACACCTTC. The V gene is TRBV11-2, the J gene TRBJ1-2; the match to TRBD1 covers 9 bases. Germline assignment: CDR1 SGHAT and CDR2 FQNNGV. Trimming at V came to 1 base and at J to 4 bases, leaving 4 bases not matched to a gene. The CDR3 totals 15 residues.

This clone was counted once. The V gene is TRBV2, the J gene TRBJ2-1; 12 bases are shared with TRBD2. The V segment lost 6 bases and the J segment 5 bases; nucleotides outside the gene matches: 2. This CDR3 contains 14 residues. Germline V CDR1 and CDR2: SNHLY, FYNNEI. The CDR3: CASRTSGGHNEQFF. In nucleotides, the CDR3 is TGTGCCAGCAGGACTAGCGGGGGCCACAATGAGCAGTTCTTC.

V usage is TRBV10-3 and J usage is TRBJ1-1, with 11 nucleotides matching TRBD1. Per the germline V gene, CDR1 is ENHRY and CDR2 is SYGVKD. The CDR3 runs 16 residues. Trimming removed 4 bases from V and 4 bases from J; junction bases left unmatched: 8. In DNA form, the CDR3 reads TGTGCCATCAGTGGAGGCCCCGGGACAGGGGGCACTGAAGCTTTCTTT. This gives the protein CAISGGPGTGGTEAFF.

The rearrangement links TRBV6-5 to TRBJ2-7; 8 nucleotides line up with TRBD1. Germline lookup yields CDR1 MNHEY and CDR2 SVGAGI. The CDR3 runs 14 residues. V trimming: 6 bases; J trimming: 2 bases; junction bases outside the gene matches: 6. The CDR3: CASSLQGGAYEQYF. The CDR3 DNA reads TGTGCCAGCAGCCTACAGGGGGGAGCCTACGAGCAGTACTTC.

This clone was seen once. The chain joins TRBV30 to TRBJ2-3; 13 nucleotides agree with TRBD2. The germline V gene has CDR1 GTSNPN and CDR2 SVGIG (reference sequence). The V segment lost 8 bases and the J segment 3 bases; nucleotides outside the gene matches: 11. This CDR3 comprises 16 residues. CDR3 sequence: CAGDRGLAGITDTQYF. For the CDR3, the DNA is TGTGCCGGAGATCGGGGACTAGCGGGGATAACAGATACGCAGTATTTT.

The CDR3 is CASSQGGPQHF. The CDR3 region has the DNA TGTGCCAGCAGTCAGGGGGGGCCCCAGCATTTT. This rearrangement joins TRBV28 to TRBJ1-5; 7 nucleotides agree with TRBD1. Germline trimming cut 5 bases from V and 9 bases from J; bases unmatched to any gene: 1. This CDR3 has 11 residues. The germline CDR1 and CDR2 sequences are MDHEN and SYDVKM.

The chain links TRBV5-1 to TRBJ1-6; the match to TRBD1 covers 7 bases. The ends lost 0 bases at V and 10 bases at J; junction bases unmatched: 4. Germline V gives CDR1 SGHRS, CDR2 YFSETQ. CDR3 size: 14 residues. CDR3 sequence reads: CASSLGQGQSPLHF. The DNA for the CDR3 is TGCGCCAGCAGCTTGGGACAGGGACAATCACCCCTCCACTTT.